This entry describes one TCR beta chain. The germline V and J ends were trimmed by 3 bases and 7 bases, with 12 bases remaining between them. The CDR3 has 13 residues. The germline gives CDR1 SGHRS, CDR2 YFSETQ. This record comes from a study of blood T cell repertoires in COVID-19. On the study more broadly: The origin of the acute and convalescent COVID-19 samples was the United States, Italy and Spain. Sample material is recorded as cDNA or gDNA derived from T cells, B-cell-depleted T cells, or PBMCs.

Assay used: immunoSEQ multiplex PCR; TCRdb lists only in-frame clones, some missing. The data hold 80,000 to 90,000 clones, with roughly 90% observed a single time. Material: peripheral blood. This TCR derives from an elderly man with active or convalescent COVID-19. This chain uses TRBV5-1 with TRBJ2-3, with D maybe TRBD2 (6 bases). CDR3 residues: CASSSEGANTQYF. The CDR3 DNA follows: TGCGCCAGCAGCTCGGAGGGAGCGAATACGCAGTATTTT.